These T cell receptor beta chains were read from a single sample in a study of T cell changes during pregnancy in multiple sclerosis. TCRdb's table, derived via immunoSEQ multiplex PCR, lists solely in-frame clones and lacks some. The table lists over 45,000 clones, over 75% of them singletons. The sample in question was CD4+ T cells from peripheral blood mononuclear cells, obtained in the second trimester of pregnancy. These receptors all come from a female donor with multiple sclerosis, enrolled in a pregnancy study. Both conserved end residues are part of each CDR3. Fields, in order: V gene, CDR3 protein.

TRBV5-4 CASSSRDRVTEQYF
TRBV7-2 CASSRSGGYGYTF
TRBV7-2 CASSPWGLNTGELFF
TRBV19 CASRTRENTEAFF
TRBV6-5 CASSWRAGEQYF
TRBV28 CASSPGLAGEETQYF
TRBV18 CASSQDRNYGYTF
TRBV11-2 CASSFGNTGELFF
TRBV29-1 CSVEADLTGGVYGYTF
TRBV5-1 CASSSLTGLNTEAFF
TRBV7-2 CATRDREEADTQYF
TRBV5-1 CASSSGTGSDSYNSPLHF
TRBV18 CASSPPSSGRDTQYF
TRBV5-1 CASSVDRGRRDTGELFF
TRBV2 CATLGLAASTDTQYF
TRBV12-5 CASGLLVNTEAFF
TRBV30 CAWSPLASTSTDTQYF
TRBV11-2 CASSFAGQGSYGYTF
TRBV5-5 CASTPTGYQPQHF
TRBV6-5 CASSYRGIGNQPQHF
TRBV6-6 CASSYSTGSTNEKLFF
TRBV28 CASSIPGFEQYF
TRBV7-9 CASSSYRGIAYNEQFF
TRBV5-1 CASSLGAGEETQYF
TRBV7-3 CASSSTSGASYEQYF
TRBV2 CASSDGQAAKNIQYF
TRBV4-3 CASSQAGGNTGELFF
TRBV19 CASRTSNYGYTF
TRBV5-3 CARSLTDTQYF
TRBV7-9 CASSFSSSNSGANVLTF
TRBV2 CASTPPNTGELFF